The 3 T cell receptor beta chains reported below all come from one sample, sequenced in a study of cytotoxic CD8 clonotypes in ibrutinib-treated CLL. Sequencing was performed with immunoSEQ multiplex PCR; in TCRdb, only in-frame clones are kept and a portion is missing. The sample gives fewer than 75,000 clones, about 65% of which show up once; about 40% is in the top ten. Sample: PBMCs, taken after 12 months of ibrutinib treatment. The receptors shown here come from a human donor with chronic lymphocytic leukemia.

This clone has only a few counts. The CDR3 nucleotides read TGTGCCACCAGGGGGCCGAGCACAGATACGCAGTATTTT. Translated, it gives CATRGPSTDTQYF. The rearrangement links TRBV28 to TRBJ2-3; TRBD1 matches at 8 bases. The CDR3 runs 13 residues. V lost 10 bases, J lost 0 bases, and 3 bases stayed unmatched. Germline V gene sequence: CDR1 MDHEN, CDR2 SYDVKM.

The chain has TRBV19 and TRBJ2-5, with D unresolved. The DNA end favors TRBJ2-7, so the J call may be wrong. CDR3 length: 15 amino acids. The germline V gene encodes CDR1 LNHDA and CDR2 SQIVND (reference sequence). CDR3 DNA: TGTGCCAGTAGTATAAGATTTGACCGAATCTACGAGCAGTACTTC. It encodes CASSIRFDRIYEQYF.

The chain combines TRBV12-2 with TRBJ2-3; the table assigns TRBD2, which was not confirmed against the DNA. TRBV12-2 is assigned pseudogene status. This CDR3 is built from 15 residues. CDR3 region: CASRLGLAVKDTQYF. CDR3 bases: TGTGCAAGTCGCTTAGGATTAGCGGTTAAGGATACGCAGTATTTT.